This TCR beta chain was captured by sequencing in a study of human T cells and chemical hapten exposure (dated by TCRdb to the early 2020s). Regarding the complete study: Libraries were pooled for sequencing, and per-sample TCR yields varied mainly because of small differences in library volumes within the pool. This study followed changes in the peripheral blood TCR repertoire in vivo during primary and secondary sensitization of alopecia patients to the hapten diphenylcyclopropenone (DPC). Each blood RNA sample was used to sequence both TCR alpha and TCR beta chains.

Results and caveats for the whole study, not just this receptor: After repeated subsampling, changes were observed in the strength of the expansion versus patch-test correlation and in the threshold at which the correlation became significant. DPC sensitization did not change how many TCRs were above 1 in 1000 frequency, and no evidence was found of alterations in global repertoire structure.

Total RNA was extracted from unfractionated whole blood that had been collected in Tempus Blood RNA tubes. A few healthy volunteers were used as TCR sequencing controls and were bled at day 0, 2 weeks and 6 weeks. Reading from cysteine to phenylalanine, the CDR3 counts 14 amino acids. The only DNA kept is the CDR3, 42 bases in frame from the first base. V is cut by 4 bases and J by 1 base, and the space between the germline ends is 10 bases. In the germline V gene, CDR1 corresponds to SGHRS and CDR2 to YFSETQ. The library was built by means of 5' RACE. Instrument on record: Illumina MiSeq. During library preparation, unique molecular identifiers were attached to individual cDNA molecules so that TCRs could be counted in a quantitative, reproducible way. The study's own analysis went as follows. Samples had a median of roughly 98,000 TCRs, with a range from roughly 23,224 to 700,000. V, J and CDR3 annotation of the TCR reads was carried out using the Decombinator software suite. Every sample was subsampled to the same number of TCRs (28,000) for the PS versus PT1 abundance plots. Expanded TCRs were defined as absent before sensitization and observed at least eight times at the 2-week time point. The public reads were reanalyzed by TCRdb: fastp trimming at Q25, MiXCR alignment, in-frame beta chains only. Every distinct CDR3 protein forms one entry, paired with its most common genes and DNA. TCRdb, not the authors, supplied the V and J calls. This sample comprises 110,000 or so distinct CDR3 sequences, approximately 20% of them detected only once. Together, the top ten hold 2.5% to 3.5% of the sample.

About this clonotype itself: Its antigen is unknown. Per-base qualities were not stored, and no clone one base away is much larger.

This clonotype originated in a human donor in good health. This chain joins TRBV5-1 to TRBJ2-3; the D segment cannot be called with confidence. In nucleotides, the sequence is TGCGCCAGCAGCCGTCGGAGTGGCACAGATACGCAGTATTTT. It encodes CASSRRSGTDTQYF.